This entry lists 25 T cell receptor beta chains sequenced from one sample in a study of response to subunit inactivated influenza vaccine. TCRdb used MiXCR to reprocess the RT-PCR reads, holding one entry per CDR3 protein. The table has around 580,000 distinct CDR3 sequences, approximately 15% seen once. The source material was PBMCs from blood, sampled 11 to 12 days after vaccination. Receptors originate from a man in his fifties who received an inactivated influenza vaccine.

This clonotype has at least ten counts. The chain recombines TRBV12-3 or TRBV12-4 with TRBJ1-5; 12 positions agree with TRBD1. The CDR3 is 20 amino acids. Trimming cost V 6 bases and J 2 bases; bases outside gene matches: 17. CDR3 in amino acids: CASRSPLPGQGAIGNQPQHF. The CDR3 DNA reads TGTGCCAGCAGATCCCCCCTTCCGGGACAGGGGGCAATTGGCAATCAGCCCCAGCATTTT.

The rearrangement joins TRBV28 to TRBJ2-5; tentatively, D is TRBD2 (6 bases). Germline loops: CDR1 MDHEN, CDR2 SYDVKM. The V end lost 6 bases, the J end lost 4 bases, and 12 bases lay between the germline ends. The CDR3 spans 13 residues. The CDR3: CASRRDGLETQYF. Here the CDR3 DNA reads TGTGCCAGCAGGCGGGACGGGCTAGAGACCCAGTACTTC.

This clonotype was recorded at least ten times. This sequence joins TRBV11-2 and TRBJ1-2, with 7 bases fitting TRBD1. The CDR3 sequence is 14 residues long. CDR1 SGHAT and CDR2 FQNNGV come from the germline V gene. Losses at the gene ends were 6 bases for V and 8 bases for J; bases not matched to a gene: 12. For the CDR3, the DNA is TGTGCCAGCAGGTCCCTTAAAGACAGGGTCGGCTACACCTTC. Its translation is CASRSLKDRVGYTF.

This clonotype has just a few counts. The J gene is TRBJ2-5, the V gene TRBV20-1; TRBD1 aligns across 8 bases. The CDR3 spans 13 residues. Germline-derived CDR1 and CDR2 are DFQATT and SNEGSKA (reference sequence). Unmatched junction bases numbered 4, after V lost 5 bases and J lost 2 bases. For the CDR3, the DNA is TGCAGTGCTGAGACAGGGGCGCAAGAGACCCAGTACTTC. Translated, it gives CSAETGAQETQYF.

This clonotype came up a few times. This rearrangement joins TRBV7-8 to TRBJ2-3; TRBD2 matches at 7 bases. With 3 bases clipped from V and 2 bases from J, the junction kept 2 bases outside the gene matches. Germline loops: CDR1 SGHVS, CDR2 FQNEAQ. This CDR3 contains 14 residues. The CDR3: CASSFRDYTDTQYF. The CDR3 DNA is TGTGCCAGCAGCTTCCGGGACTACACAGATACGCAGTATTTT.

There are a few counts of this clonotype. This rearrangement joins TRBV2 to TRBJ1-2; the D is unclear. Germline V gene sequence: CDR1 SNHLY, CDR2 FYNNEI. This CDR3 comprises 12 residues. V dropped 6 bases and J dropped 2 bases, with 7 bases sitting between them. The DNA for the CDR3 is TGTGCCAGCAGGGCCTTAAACTATGGCTACACCTTC. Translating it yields CASRALNYGYTF.

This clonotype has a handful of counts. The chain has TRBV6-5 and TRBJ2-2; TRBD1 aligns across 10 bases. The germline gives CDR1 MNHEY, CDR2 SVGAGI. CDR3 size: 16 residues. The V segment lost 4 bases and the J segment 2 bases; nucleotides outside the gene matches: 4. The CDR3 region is CASSSGTGVNTGELFF. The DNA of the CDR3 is TGTGCCAGCAGTTCCGGGACAGGGGTAAACACCGGGGAGCTGTTTTTT.

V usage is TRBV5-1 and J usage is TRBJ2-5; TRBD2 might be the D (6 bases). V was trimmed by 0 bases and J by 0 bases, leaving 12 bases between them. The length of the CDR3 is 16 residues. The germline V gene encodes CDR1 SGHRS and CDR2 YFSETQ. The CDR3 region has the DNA TGCGCCAGCAGCTTGGAACCGGCGGGGTACCAAGAGACCCAGTACTTC. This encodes CASSLEPAGYQETQYF.

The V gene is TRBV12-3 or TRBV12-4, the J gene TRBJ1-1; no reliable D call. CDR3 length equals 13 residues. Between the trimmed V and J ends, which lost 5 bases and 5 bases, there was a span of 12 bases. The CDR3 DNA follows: TGTGCCAGCAGTCCAATAATGGGGACTGAAGCTTTCTTT. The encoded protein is CASSPIMGTEAFF.

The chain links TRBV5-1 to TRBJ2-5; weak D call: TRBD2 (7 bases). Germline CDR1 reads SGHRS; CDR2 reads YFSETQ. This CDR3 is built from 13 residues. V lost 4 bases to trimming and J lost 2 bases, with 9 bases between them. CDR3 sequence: CASSGGAQETQYF. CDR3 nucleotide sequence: TGCGCCAGCAGCGGGGGGGCTCAAGAGACCCAGTACTTC.

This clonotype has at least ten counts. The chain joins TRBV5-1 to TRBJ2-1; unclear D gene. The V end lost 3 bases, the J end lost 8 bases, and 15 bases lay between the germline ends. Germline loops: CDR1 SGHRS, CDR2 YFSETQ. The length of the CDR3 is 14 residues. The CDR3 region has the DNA TGCGCCAGCAGCTGGATTTCTAGGGTCGATGAGCAGTTCTTC. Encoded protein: CASSWISRVDEQFF.

CDR3 protein: CASSQVPGQGANETQYF. The CDR3 DNA sequence: TGTGCCAGCAGCCAAGTCCCCGGACAGGGGGCAAACGAGACCCAGTACTTC. The chain combines TRBV3-1 with TRBJ2-5; 11 nucleotides agree with TRBD1. The CDR3 runs to 17 residues. Germline trimming cut 1 base from V and 5 bases from J; bases unmatched to any gene: 9. The germline V gene encodes CDR1 LGHDT and CDR2 YNNKEL (reference sequence).

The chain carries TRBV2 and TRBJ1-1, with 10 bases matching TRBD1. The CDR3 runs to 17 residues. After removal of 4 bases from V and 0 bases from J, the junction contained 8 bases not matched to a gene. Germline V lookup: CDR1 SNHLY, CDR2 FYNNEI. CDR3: CASSGGTGDTMNTEAFF. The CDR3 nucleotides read TGTGCCAGCAGTGGGGGGACAGGGGATACGATGAACACTGAAGCTTTCTTT.

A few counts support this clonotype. Here the CDR3 DNA reads TGTGCCAGCAGCCAAGATAGGGCTAGCGGGGGGGCTAATGAGCAGTTCTTC. This codes for CASSQDRASGGANEQFF. The gene calls are TRBV4-2 and TRBJ2-1, with TRBD2 identical over 12 bases. This CDR3 region has 17 residues. The trim removed 0 bases at V and 7 bases at J, leaving 7 bases unmatched. The V gene's germline CDR1 is LGHNA and CDR2 YNFKEQ.

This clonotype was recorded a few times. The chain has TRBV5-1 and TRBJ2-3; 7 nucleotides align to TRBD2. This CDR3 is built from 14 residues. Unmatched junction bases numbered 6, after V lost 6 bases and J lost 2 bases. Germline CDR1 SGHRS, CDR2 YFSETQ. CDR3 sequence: CASNERGNTDTQYF. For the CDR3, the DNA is TGCGCCAGCAACGAGCGGGGCAACACAGATACGCAGTATTTT.

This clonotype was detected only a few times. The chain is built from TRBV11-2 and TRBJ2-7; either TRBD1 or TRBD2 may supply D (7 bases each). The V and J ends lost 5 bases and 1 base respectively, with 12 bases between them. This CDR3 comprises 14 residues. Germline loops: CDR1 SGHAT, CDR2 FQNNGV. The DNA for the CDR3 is TGTGCCAGCAGCGGGCAGGGGGGGTCCTACGAGCAGTACTTC. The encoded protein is CASSGQGGSYEQYF.

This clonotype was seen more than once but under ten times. This chain's CDR3 is CASRPGTGSAFF. The CDR3 DNA reads TGTGCCAGCCGCCCCGGGACGGGGTCTGCTTTCTTT. The chain employs TRBV6-1 and TRBJ1-1; maybe TRBD1 (5 bases). Trimming took off 8 bases at V and 11 bases at J, with 18 bases between the two ends. This CDR3 has 12 amino acids. Germline V gene lookup returns CDR1 MNHNS and CDR2 SASEGT.

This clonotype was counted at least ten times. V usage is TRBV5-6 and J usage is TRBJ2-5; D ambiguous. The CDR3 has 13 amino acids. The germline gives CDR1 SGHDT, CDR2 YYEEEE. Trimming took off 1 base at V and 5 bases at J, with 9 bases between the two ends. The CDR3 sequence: CASSLKGAETQYF. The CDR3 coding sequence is TGTGCCAGCAGCTTGAAAGGTGCGGAGACCCAGTACTTC.

In nucleotides, the CDR3 is TGTGCCAGCAGCGGTTGGGGGGGATGGCAAGAGACCCAGTACTTC. It codes for CASSGWGGWQETQYF. The chain is built from TRBV9 and TRBJ2-5; TRBD2 matches 7 bases. The CDR3 runs to 15 residues. The germline gives CDR1 SGDLS, CDR2 YYNGEE. After removal of 3 bases from V and 2 bases from J, the junction contained 7 bases not matched to a gene.

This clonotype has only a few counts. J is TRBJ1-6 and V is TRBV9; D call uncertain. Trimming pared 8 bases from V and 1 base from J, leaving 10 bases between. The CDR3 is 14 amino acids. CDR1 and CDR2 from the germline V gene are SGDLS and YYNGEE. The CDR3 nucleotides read TGTGCCAGGGCGAAGAGGTCCTATAATTCACCCCTCCACTTT. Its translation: CARAKRSYNSPLHF.

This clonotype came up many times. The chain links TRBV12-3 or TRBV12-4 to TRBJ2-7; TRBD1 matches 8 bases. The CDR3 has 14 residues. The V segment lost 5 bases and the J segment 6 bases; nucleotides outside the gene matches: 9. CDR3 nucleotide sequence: TGTGCCAGCAGTCCGGACAGGGCCGGGGGCGAGCAGTACTTC. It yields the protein CASSPDRAGGEQYF.

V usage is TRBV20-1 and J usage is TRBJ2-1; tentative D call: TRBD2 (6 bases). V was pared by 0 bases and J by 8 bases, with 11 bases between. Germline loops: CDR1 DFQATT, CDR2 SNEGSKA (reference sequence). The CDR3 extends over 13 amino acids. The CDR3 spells CSAREDGGHEQFF. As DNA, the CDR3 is TGCAGTGCTAGAGAGGACGGAGGGCATGAGCAGTTCTTC.

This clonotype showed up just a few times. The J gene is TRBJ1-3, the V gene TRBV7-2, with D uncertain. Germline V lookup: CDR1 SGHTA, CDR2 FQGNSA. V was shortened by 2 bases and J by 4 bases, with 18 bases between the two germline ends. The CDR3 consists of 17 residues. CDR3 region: CASSLSMLGSAGNTIYF. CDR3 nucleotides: TGTGCCAGCAGCTTATCTATGTTGGGGTCGGCAGGAAACACCATATATTTT.

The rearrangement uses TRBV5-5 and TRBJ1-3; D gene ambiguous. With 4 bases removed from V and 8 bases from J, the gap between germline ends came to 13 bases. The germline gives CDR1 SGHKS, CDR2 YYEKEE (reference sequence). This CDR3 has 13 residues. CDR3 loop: CASSPRDGDTIYF. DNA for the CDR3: TGTGCCAGCAGCCCCCGCGACGGGGACACCATATATTTT.

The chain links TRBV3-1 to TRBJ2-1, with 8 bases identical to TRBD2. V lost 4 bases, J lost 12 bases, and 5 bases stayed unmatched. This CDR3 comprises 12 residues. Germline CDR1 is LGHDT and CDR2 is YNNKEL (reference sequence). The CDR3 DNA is TGTGCCAGCAGCCCCCCGGGAGGGCCGCAGTTCTTC. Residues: CASSPPGGPQFF.